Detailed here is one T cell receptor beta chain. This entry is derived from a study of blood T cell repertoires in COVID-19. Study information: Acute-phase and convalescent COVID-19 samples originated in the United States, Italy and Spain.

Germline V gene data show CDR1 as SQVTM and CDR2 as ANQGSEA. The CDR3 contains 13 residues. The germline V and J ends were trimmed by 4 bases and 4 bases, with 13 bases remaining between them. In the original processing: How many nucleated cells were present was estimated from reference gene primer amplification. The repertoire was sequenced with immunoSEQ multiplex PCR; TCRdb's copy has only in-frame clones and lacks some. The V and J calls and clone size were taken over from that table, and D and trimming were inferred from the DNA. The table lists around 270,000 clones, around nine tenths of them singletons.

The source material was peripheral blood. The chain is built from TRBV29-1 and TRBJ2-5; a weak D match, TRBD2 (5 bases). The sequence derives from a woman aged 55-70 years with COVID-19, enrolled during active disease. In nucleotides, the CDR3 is TGCAGCGTTGCGATTAGCGCCACAGAGACCCAGTACTTC. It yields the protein CSVAISATETQYF. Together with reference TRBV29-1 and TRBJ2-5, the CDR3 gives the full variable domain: SAVISQKPSRDICQRGTSLTIQCQVDSQVTMMFWYRQQPGQSLTLIATANQGSEATYESGFVIDKFPISRPNLTFSTLTVSNMSPEDSSIYLCSVAISATETQYFGPGTRLLVL.